This section outlines one TCR beta chain sequence together with its context. Its antigen remains unidentified. The data originate from a study of T cell responses to AZD1222 COVID-19 vaccine. The study's findings and limits: Baseline seropositives among AZD1222 recipients totaled only five to seven. It should be noted that donors were predominantly white British and more often female, and clonal diversity was possibly underestimated. Unmutated variant regions are reportedly targeted by nearly half of spike-specific TCRs. All repertoire sampling was performed exclusively after the peak T cell response.

Only in-frame clones appear in the TCRdb table, and some are missing; sequencing was by immunoSEQ multiplex PCR. Here the sample spans 110,000 or so clones, roughly 84% being singletons. V was pared by 6 bases and J by 4 bases, with 9 bases of the junction left unmatched. This CDR3 has 15 residues. CDR1 is MDHEN, CDR2 SYDVKM, per germline. The TCR was taken from an adult who received the AZD1222 COVID-19 vaccine. Material: peripheral blood, obtained 28 days after the second AZD1222 dose. The rearrangement links TRBV28 to TRBJ2-7; 10 nucleotides match TRBD1. CDR3 protein: CASRGQGQGQYEQYF. As DNA, the CDR3 is TGTGCCAGCAGGGGGCAGGGACAGGGGCAATACGAGCAGTACTTC.